The clone carrying this T cell receptor beta chain was seen repeatedly, ten times or more. V was cut by 5 bases and J by 10 bases, with 19 bases left in between. The CDR3 spans 15 residues. In germline, CDR1 is SGHKS, CDR2 YYEKEE (reference sequence). This specimen comes from a study of regulatory T cells in long-lasting Graves disease. Building of the TCR beta libraries involved iRepertoire HTBI primers and Arm-PCR of CDR3 regions. MiXCR, run by TCRdb on the multiplex PCR reads, gives a single entry per CDR3 protein. The sample has some 250,000 distinct CDR3 sequences, roughly a fifth seen once. The time point is: newly diagnosed GD, antithyroid drugs for less than 3 months. TCR sequences were obtained from RNA taken from PBMCs. Patients met American Thyroid Association criteria for Graves' disease. Those enrolled as patients came out of an endocrinology department in Xi'an, China.

The TCR originated in a female donor with Graves disease. The sample here was peripheral blood mononuclear cells (PBMCs), taken at new diagnosis, from a patient treated with antithyroid drugs. The V gene is TRBV5-5, the J gene TRBJ1-6; D possibly corresponds to TRBD1 (6 bases). The CDR3 sequence: CASRAGGRYESPLHF. Here the CDR3 DNA reads TGTGCCAGCAGAGCCGGGGGGCGGTATGAGTCACCCCTCCACTTT.